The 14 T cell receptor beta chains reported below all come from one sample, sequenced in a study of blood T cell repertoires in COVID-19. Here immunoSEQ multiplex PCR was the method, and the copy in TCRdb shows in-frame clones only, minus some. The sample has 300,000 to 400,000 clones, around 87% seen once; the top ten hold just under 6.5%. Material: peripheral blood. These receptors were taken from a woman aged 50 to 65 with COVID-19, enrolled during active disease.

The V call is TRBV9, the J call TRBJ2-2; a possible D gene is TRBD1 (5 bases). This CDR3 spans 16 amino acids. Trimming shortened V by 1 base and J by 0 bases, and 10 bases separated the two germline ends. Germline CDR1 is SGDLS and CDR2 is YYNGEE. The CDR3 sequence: CASSVRQQANTGELFF. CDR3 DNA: TGTGCCAGCAGCGTAAGGCAACAGGCGAACACCGGGGAGCTGTTTTTT.

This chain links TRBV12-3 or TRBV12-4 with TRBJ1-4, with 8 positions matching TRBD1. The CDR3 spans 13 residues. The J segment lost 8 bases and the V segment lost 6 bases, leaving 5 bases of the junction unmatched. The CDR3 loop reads CASRPGGREKLFF. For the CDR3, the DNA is TGTGCCAGCAGGCCAGGGGGCAGGGAAAAACTGTTTTTT.

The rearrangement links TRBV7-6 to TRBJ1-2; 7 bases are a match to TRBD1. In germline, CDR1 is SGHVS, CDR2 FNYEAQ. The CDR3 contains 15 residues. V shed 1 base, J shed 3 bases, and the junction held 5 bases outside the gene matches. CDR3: CASSLGQGVDYGYTF. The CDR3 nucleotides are TGTGCCAGCAGCTTAGGTCAGGGGGTAGACTATGGCTACACCTTC. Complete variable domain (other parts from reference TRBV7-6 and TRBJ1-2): GAGVSQSPRYKVTKRGQDVALRCDPISGHVSLYWYRQALGQGPEFLTYFNYEAQQDKSGLPNDRFSAERPEGSISTLTIQRTEQRDSAMYRCASSLGQGVDYGYTFGSGTRLTVV.

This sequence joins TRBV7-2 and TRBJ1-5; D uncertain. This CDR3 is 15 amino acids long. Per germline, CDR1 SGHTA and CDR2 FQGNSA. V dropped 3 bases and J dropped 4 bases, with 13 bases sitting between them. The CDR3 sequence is CASSFKSGVNQPQHF. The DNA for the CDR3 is TGTGCCAGCAGCTTTAAGTCGGGAGTTAATCAGCCCCAGCATTTT.

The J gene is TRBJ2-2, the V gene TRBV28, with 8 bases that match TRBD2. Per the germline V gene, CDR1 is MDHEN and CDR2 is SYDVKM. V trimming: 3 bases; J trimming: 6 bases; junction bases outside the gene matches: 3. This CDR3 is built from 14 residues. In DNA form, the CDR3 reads TGTGCCAGCAGTTTCGGACTAGCATCCGGGGAGCTGTTTTTT. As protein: CASSFGLASGELFF.

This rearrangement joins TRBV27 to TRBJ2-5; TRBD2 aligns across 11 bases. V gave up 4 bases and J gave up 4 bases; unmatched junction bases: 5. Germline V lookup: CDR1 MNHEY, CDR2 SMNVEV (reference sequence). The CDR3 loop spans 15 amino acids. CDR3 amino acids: CASSSSLAGGETQYF. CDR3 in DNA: TGTGCCAGCAGTTCCTCCCTAGCGGGAGGAGAGACCCAGTACTTC.

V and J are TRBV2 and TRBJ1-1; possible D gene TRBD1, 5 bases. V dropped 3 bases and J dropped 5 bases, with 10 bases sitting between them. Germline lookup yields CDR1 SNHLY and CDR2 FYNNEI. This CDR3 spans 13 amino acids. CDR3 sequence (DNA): TGTGCCAGCAGTGATATGGGGGGGACTGAAGCTTTCTTT. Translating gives CASSDMGGTEAFF.

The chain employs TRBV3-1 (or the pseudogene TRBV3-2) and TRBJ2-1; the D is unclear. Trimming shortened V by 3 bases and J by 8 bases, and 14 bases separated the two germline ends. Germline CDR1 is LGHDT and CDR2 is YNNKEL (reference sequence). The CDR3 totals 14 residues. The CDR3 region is CASSQRARVHEQFF. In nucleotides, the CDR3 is TGTGCCAGCAGCCAGCGAGCCCGCGTTCATGAGCAGTTCTTC.

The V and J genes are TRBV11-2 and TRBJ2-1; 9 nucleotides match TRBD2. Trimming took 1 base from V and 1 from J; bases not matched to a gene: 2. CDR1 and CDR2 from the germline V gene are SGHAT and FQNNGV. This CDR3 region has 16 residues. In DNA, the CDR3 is TGTGCCAGCAGCTTAGGAGCGGGGGGATCCTACAATGAGCAGTTCTTC. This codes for CASSLGAGGSYNEQFF.

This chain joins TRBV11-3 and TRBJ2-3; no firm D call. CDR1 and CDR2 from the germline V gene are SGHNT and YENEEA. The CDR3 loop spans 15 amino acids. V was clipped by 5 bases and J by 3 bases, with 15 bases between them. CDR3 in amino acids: CASSKRRITTDTQYF. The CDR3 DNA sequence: TGTGCCAGCAGCAAAAGGCGGATAACTACAGATACGCAGTATTTT. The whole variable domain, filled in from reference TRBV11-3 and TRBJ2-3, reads EAGVVQSPRYKIIEKKQPVAFWCNPISGHNTLYWYLQNLGQGPELLIRYENEEAVDDSQLPKDRFSAERLKGVDSTLKIQPAELGDSAVYLCASSKRRITTDTQYFGPGTRLTVL.

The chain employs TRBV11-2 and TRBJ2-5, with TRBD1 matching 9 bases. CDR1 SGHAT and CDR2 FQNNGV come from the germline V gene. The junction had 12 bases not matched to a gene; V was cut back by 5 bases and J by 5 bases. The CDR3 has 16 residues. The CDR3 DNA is TGTGCCAGCAGCCCGATCTCGACAGGGGGGAGGGAGACCCAGTACTTC. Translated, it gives CASSPISTGGRETQYF.

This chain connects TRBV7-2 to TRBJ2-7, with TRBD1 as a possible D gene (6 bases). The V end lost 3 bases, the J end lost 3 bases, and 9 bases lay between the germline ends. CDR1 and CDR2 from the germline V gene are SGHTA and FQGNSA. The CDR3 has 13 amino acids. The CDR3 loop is CASSFGRGYEQYF. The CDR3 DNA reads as TGTGCCAGCAGCTTTGGCAGGGGCTACGAGCAGTACTTC.

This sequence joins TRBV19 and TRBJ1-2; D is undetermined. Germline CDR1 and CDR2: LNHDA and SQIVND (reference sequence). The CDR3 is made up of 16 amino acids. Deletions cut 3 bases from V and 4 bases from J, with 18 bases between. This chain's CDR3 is CASSIFPPSQPYGYTF. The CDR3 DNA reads TGTGCCAGTAGTATCTTTCCTCCTAGTCAGCCCTATGGCTACACCTTC.

CDR3 region: CASRAGLSSGANVLTF. CDR3 DNA sequence: TGTGCCAGCAGGGCGGGACTCAGCTCTGGGGCCAACGTCCTGACTTTC. The rearrangement uses TRBV9 and TRBJ2-6, with TRBD2 as a possible D gene (6 bases). Germline V gene data show CDR1 as SGDLS and CDR2 as YYNGEE. Trimming left V 5 bases short and J 0 bases short, with 12 bases between. The CDR3 spans 16 residues.